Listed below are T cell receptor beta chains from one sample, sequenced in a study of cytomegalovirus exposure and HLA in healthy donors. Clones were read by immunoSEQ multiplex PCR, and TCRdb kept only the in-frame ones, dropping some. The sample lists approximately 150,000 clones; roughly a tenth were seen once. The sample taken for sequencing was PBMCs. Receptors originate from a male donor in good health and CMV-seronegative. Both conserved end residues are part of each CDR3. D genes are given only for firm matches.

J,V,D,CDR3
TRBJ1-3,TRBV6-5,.,CASSYSWQGIGNTIYF
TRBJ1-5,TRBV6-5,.,CASNGGGPNQPQHF
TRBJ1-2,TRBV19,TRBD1,CASRFLGDRSSPSTF
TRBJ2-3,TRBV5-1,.,CASSYLQGEQDTQYF
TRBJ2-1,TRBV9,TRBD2,CASSTSGINNEQFF
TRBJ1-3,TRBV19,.,CASSQTGLSGNTIYF
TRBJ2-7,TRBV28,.,CASSQGLGNYEQYF
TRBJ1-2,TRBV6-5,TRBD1,CASSYFGQGTGYTF
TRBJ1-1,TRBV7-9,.,CASSLEGEGTEAFF
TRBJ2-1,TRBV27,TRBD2,CASRRLAGGFNEQFF
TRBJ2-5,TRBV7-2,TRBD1,CASSQDRGRETQYF
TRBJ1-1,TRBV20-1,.,CSPRLGTEAFF
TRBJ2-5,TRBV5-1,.,CASSLDLRETQYF
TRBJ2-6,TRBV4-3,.,CASSQVVGGVSAGANVLTF
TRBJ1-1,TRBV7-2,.,CASSPWTMNTEAFF
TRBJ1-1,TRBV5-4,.,CASSFRVDKNTEAFF
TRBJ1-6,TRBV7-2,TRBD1,CASSPGQHNSPLHF
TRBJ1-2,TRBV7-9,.,CASSLTGLEDGYTF
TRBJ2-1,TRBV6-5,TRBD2,CASSYSGREGGEFF
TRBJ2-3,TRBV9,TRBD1,CASSVAPEGGPLYGTDTQYF
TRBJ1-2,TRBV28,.,CASSLQRGRANYGYTF
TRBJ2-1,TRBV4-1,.,CASSQPPPGLRASGSYNEQFF
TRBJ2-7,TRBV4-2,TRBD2,CASSQERGGPYEQYF
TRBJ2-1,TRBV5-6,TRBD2,CASSFGSGYNEQFF
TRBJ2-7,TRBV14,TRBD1,CASSHRQGFTYEQYF
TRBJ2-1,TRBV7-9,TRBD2,CASSFGLAELYEQFF
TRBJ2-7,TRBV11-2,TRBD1,CASSSDRGGEQYF